The rows below give T cell receptor beta chains drawn from one sample of a study of blood T cell repertoires in COVID-19. TCRdb's copy holds only in-frame clones and misses some; the assay was immunoSEQ multiplex PCR. Of tens of thousands of clones in the sample, roughly 88% are singletons; the top ten hold approximately 25%. The sequenced sample consisted of peripheral blood. These receptors were collected from a human donor with active COVID-19. The donor label of this sample is uncertain. Both conserved end residues are part of each CDR3. The D gene is left open where the match is weak. Not all rows give a size; the values are once, few, many and, for expanded clones, a class.

clone_size d_call j_call v_call cdr3_aa cdr3_nt
NA NA TRBJ1-2 TRBV12-3/TRBV12-4 CASSPGGADGYTF TGTGCCAGCAGTCCGGGGGGGGCGGATGGCTACACCTTC
NA TRBD2 TRBJ2-5 TRBV11-2 CASSPQRGQETQYF TGTGCCAGCAGCCCGCAGCGGGGGCAAGAGACCCAGTACTTC
NA NA TRBJ1-4 TRBV4-1 CASSQDLFQDEKLFF TGCGCCAGCAGCCAAGATCTTTTTCAGGATGAAAAACTGTTTTTT
NA TRBD1 TRBJ2-7 TRBV6-6 CASSYPGQGHEQYF TGTGCCAGCAGTTACCCGGGACAGGGCCACGAGCAGTACTTC
NA NA TRBJ2-3 TRBV6-2/TRBV6-3 CASSPQQGGSTDTQYF TGTGCCAGCAGCCCCCAACAGGGTGGGTCAACAGATACGCAGTATTTT
NA NA TRBJ1-5 TRBV19 CASSLYSPTRGYQPQHF TGTGCCAGTAGCCTTTACTCGCCGACCCGAGGGTATCAGCCCCAGCATTTT
NA TRBD2 TRBJ2-7 TRBV7-6 CASSPSPGLEVDEQYF TGTGCCAGCAGCCCCTCTCCGGGACTAGAGGTTGACGAGCAGTACTTC
NA NA TRBJ1-6 TRBV30 CAWAGTWNSPLHF TGTGCCTGGGCCGGGACTTGGAATTCACCCCTCCACTTT
NA NA TRBJ1-5 TRBV12-3/TRBV12-4 CASSQLPNQPQHF TGTGCCAGCAGCCAACTACCAAATCAGCCCCAGCATTTT
NA TRBD1 TRBJ1-4 TRBV5-5 CASSFPGTGDEKLFF TGTGCCAGCAGCTTCCCCGGGACAGGGGATGAAAAACTGTTTTTT
NA NA TRBJ1-2 TRBV6-5 CASSYGRNYGYTF TGTGCCAGCAGTTACGGCAGGAACTATGGCTACACCTTC
NA NA TRBJ2-3 TRBV9 CASSVSGYFTDTQYF TGTGCCAGCAGCGTTAGCGGATATTTCACAGATACGCAGTATTTT
NA TRBD1 TRBJ1-2 TRBV9 CASSSGGTGNYGYTF TGTGCCAGCAGCTCAGGAGGGACAGGGAACTATGGCTACACCTTC
NA TRBD1 TRBJ2-5 TRBV7-2 CASSPRQGWETQYF TGTGCCAGCAGCCCTCGACAGGGTTGGGAGACCCAGTACTTC
NA TRBD1 TRBJ1-2 TRBV3-1/TRBV3-2 CASSQTGQGVYGYTF TGTGCCAGCAGCCAAACAGGACAGGGGGTCTATGGCTACACCTTC
NA TRBD2 TRBJ2-1 TRBV11-1 CASSLAGGYNEQFF TGTGCCAGCAGTCTAGCGGGGGGCTACAATGAGCAGTTCTTC
NA TRBD1 TRBJ1-1 TRBV19 CASSALGQGNTEAFF TGTGCCAGTAGTGCTTTGGGACAGGGCAATACTGAAGCTTTCTTT
NA NA TRBJ1-2 TRBV3-1/TRBV3-2 CASSQDRGFKNGYTF TGTGCCAGCAGCCAAGATCGGGGGTTTAAGAATGGCTACACCTTC
NA NA TRBJ2-1 TRBV29-1 CSVETHEQFF TGCAGCGTTGAGACACATGAGCAGTTCTTC
NA NA TRBJ1-2 TRBV3-1/TRBV3-2 CASSQGRGRNGYTF TGTGCCAGCAGCCAAGGGCGAGGTAGAAATGGCTACACCTTC
NA TRBD1 TRBJ2-3 TRBV10-3 CAISEGQVGTDTQYF TGTGCCATCAGTGAGGGACAGGTCGGGACAGATACGCAGTATTTT
few NA TRBJ1-3 TRBV9 CASSRGDGNTIYF TGTGCCAGCAGCCGGGGGGATGGAAACACCATATATTTT
few NA TRBJ1-3 TRBV7-9 CASSLRGDSGNTIYF TGTGCCAGCAGCTTACGTGGAGACTCTGGAAACACCATATATTTT
once NA TRBJ1-1 TRBV2 CASSVVQAENGEAFF TGTGCCAGCAGTGTAGTCCAGGCCGAGAATGGTGAAGCTTTCTTT
NA NA TRBJ2-3 TRBV28 CATYTDTQYF TGTGCCACTTATACAGATACGCAGTATTTT
NA NA TRBJ2-1 TRBV5-1 CASSRRGYNEQFF TGCGCCAGCAGCCGTAGGGGGTACAATGAGCAGTTCTTC
NA TRBD2 TRBJ2-3 TRBV14 CASSQDLAGITDTQYF TGTGCCAGCAGCCAAGATCTAGCGGGCATCACAGATACGCAGTATTTT
NA TRBD2 TRBJ2-1 TRBV27 CASSLSGLEKQFF TGTGCCAGCAGTTTATCGGGACTAGAAAAGCAGTTCTTC
NA TRBD1 TRBJ2-2 TRBV19 CASTRTGLTGELFF TGTGCCAGCACCCGGACAGGGCTCACCGGGGAGCTGTTTTTT
NA TRBD1 TRBJ1-5 TRBV5-4 CASSRQGGNQPQHF TGTGCCAGCAGTCGACAGGGGGGTAATCAGCCCCAGCATTTT
NA TRBD2 TRBJ2-5 TRBV24-1 CATSSTSGSKETQYF TGTGCCACCAGTTCAACTAGCGGGAGTAAGGAGACCCAGTACTTC
NA TRBD2 TRBJ2-1 TRBV5-1 CASSLHAGGPAYNEQFF TGCGCCAGCAGCTTGCATGCGGGGGGGCCGGCTTACAATGAGCAGTTCTTC
few TRBD2 TRBJ2-1 TRBV4-1 CASRTEAGRYNEQFF TGCGCCAGCAGGACCGAAGCGGGGCGGTACAATGAGCAGTTCTTC
NA TRBD1 TRBJ1-5 TRBV19 CASSTGQGLVQPQHF TGTGCCAGTAGTACGGGACAGGGCTTAGTTCAGCCCCAGCATTTT
NA NA TRBJ2-6 TRBV27 CASSTFGQQNSGANVLTF TGTGCCAGCAGTACCTTTGGACAGCAAAACTCTGGGGCCAACGTCCTGACTTTC
NA TRBD1 TRBJ2-3 TRBV11-2 CASSSTGRAQYF TGTGCCAGCAGCTCGACAGGGCGGGCGCAGTATTTT
once TRBD1 TRBJ1-5 TRBV10-3 CATQGQINQPQHF TGTGCCACGCAGGGACAGATAAATCAGCCCCAGCATTTT
NA NA TRBJ2-1 TRBV20-1 CSASYPSSYNEQFF TGCAGTGCTAGTTATCCTAGCTCCTACAATGAGCAGTTCTTC
NA NA TRBJ2-5 TRBV3-1/TRBV3-2 CASSQVPGRSQETQYF TGTGCCAGCAGCCAAGTCCCCGGGAGAAGCCAAGAGACCCAGTACTTC
few NA TRBJ1-5 TRBV7-9 CASSQTGNQPQHF TGTGCCAGCAGCCAAACGGGCAATCAGCCCCAGCATTTT
NA TRBD1 TRBJ2-7 TRBV15 CATSRDREAYEQYF TGTGCCACCAGCAGGGACAGGGAGGCCTACGAGCAGTACTTC
NA NA TRBJ2-5 TRBV7-2 CASSPQETQYF TGTGCCAGCAGCCCTCAAGAGACCCAGTACTTC
NA NA TRBJ2-1 TRBV19 CASRVSGIYNEQFF TGTGCCAGTAGGGTAAGCGGTATCTACAATGAGCAGTTCTTC
NA NA TRBJ1-4 TRBV4-1 CASSPTGGATNEKLFF TGCGCCAGCAGCCCCACTGGAGGGGCAACTAATGAAAAACTGTTTTTT
NA TRBD1 TRBJ2-2 TRBV7-3 CASSIDRVDGELFF TGTGCCAGCAGCATAGACAGGGTGGACGGGGAGCTGTTTTTT